Each of the 31 T cell receptor beta chains below was sequenced from the same sample in a study of T-cell memory formation after mild COVID-19. TCRdb reanalysed the 5' RACE reads using MiXCR and keeps one entry per CDR3 protein. The table shows 55,000 to 70,000 distinct CDR3 sequences, with around a quarter occurring only once. The source material was PBMCs or a T cell subset sorted from them (not recorded which). The origin of the receptors is a young man who had mild COVID-19 (a few samples of this study predate the infection). Cell type and time point are not known.

This chain joins TRBV6-2 or TRBV6-3 and TRBJ2-6, with D perhaps matching TRBD2 (7 bases). Germline V CDR1 and CDR2: MNHEY, SVGEGT. Trimming took off 6 bases at V and 3 bases at J, with 12 bases between the two ends. The CDR3 length is 15 residues. CDR3 sequence reads: CASSHGGLGANVLTF. As DNA, the CDR3 is TGTGCCAGCAGCCACGGGGGGCTTGGGGCCAACGTCCTGACTTTC.

This clonotype was detected only a few times. The V gene is TRBV12-3 or TRBV12-4, the J gene TRBJ2-5; D call uncertain. Trimming left V 6 bases short and J 5 bases short, with 10 bases between. CDR3 length: 12 amino acids. The DNA of the CDR3 is TGTGCCAGCAGCTGGGCGTCTGAGACCCAGTACTTC. Translated, it gives CASSWASETQYF.

CDR3 DNA: TGTGCCAGCAGCTTTTTTCGGGGGAGATACAATGAGCAGTTCTTC. Protein sequence: CASSFFRGRYNEQFF. V gene TRBV7-2 combines with J gene TRBJ2-1, with TRBD2 as a possible D gene (6 bases). Germline V gene data show CDR1 as SGHTA and CDR2 as FQGNSA. The CDR3 has 15 residues. Trimming pared 3 bases from V and 4 bases from J, leaving 13 bases between.

The rearrangement joins TRBV2 to TRBJ2-3; 7 positions match TRBD2. Trimming at V came to 1 base and at J to 6 bases, leaving 10 bases not matched to a gene. Germline CDR1 SNHLY, CDR2 FYNNEI. The CDR3 is 16 amino acids. CDR3 residues: CASSEDGLAAGDTQYF. The CDR3 coding sequence is TGTGCCAGCAGTGAAGACGGCCTAGCGGCGGGGGATACGCAGTATTTT.

This clonotype was observed a few times. J is TRBJ2-5 and V is TRBV29-1; D may correspond to TRBD1 or TRBD2 (5 bases each). The germline V gene encodes CDR1 SQVTM and CDR2 ANQGSEA. V lost 8 bases and J lost 5, with 15 bases in between. The CDR3 has 12 residues. The DNA for the CDR3 is TGCAGCATGGGACGTATGGGGGAGACCCAGTACTTC. Protein product: CSMGRMGETQYF.

V is TRBV20-1 and J is TRBJ2-7; D possibly corresponds to TRBD1 (6 bases). CDR3 length: 14 residues. V lost 5 bases and J 5 bases, leaving 19 bases between the germline ends. CDR1 is DFQATT and CDR2 is SNEGSKA in the germline V gene (reference sequence). The CDR3 region has the DNA TGCAGTGCTTGGTTCCAGGGGCTGGAGAACGAGCAGTACTTC. Residues: CSAWFQGLENEQYF.

This chain connects TRBV12-3 or TRBV12-4 to TRBJ2-7, with a possible D match to TRBD1 (6 bases). The ends were cut back, 3 bases at V and 0 bases at J, with 9 bases in the middle. The CDR3 is 14 amino acids. CDR3 DNA: TGTGCCAGCAGTTTGACAGGAAGCTCCTACGAGCAGTACTTC. Translating gives CASSLTGSSYEQYF.

The chain recombines TRBV5-1 with TRBJ2-7; tentative D call: TRBD2 (5 bases). Germline lookup yields CDR1 SGHRS and CDR2 YFSETQ. The CDR3 consists of 14 residues. Trimming took 0 bases from V and 2 from J, leaving 9 bases between them. CDR3 bases: TGCGCCAGCAGCTTGGTAGAGGGTACCTACGAGCAGTACTTC. Translating gives CASSLVEGTYEQYF. Variable domain in full (rest from reference TRBV5-1 and TRBJ2-7): KAGVTQTPRYLIKTRGQQVTLSCSPISGHRSVSWYQQTPGQGLQFLFEYFSETQRNKGNFPGRFSGRQFSNSRSEMNVSTLELGDSALYLCASSLVEGTYEQYFGPGTRLTVT.

The chain recombines TRBV4-3 with TRBJ1-2; weak D call: TRBD1 (6 bases). Germline CDR1 LGHNA, CDR2 YSLEER. Trimming stripped 3 bases from V and 8 bases from J, with 19 bases between. The CDR3 contains 15 residues. CDR3 nucleotides: TGCGCCAGCAGCCAGGGGGGCGGTTGGTCTCGGGGCTACACCTTC. Translation gives CASSQGGGWSRGYTF.

There are a few counts of this clonotype. For the CDR3, the DNA is TGTGCCAGCACCTCACCGCTTCGGCCCTACAATGAGCAGTTCTTC. Residues: CASTSPLRPYNEQFF. The genes are TRBV5-5 and TRBJ2-1; no clear D gene. CDR3 length equals 15 residues. The germline V gene encodes CDR1 SGHKS and CDR2 YYEKEE (reference sequence). With 6 bases removed from V and 2 bases from J, the gap between germline ends came to 15 bases.

This clonotype was found a few times. The rearrangement links TRBV7-8 to TRBJ2-2; tentative D call: TRBD1 (6 bases). The CDR3 runs 15 residues. V was shortened by 1 base and J by 4 bases, with 10 bases between the two germline ends. CDR1 SGHVS and CDR2 FQNEAQ come from the germline V gene. For the CDR3, the DNA is TGTGCCAGCAGCTTAGACCAGGGGATCACCGGGGAGCTGTTTTTT. Its protein is CASSLDQGITGELFF.

This chain joins TRBV4-1 and TRBJ1-5; 8 nucleotides line up with TRBD1. Per germline, CDR1 MGHRA and CDR2 YSYEKL. This CDR3 is built from 15 residues. The V segment lost 0 bases and the J segment 6 bases; nucleotides outside the gene matches: 4. The chain's CDR3 is CASSQDSGGGQPQHF. The CDR3 nucleotides are TGCGCCAGCAGCCAAGACTCAGGGGGCGGTCAGCCCCAGCATTTT.

The V and J genes are TRBV7-9 and TRBJ2-1, with 7 positions matching TRBD1. CDR3 length: 16 amino acids. After removal of 5 bases from V and 3 bases from J, the junction contained 10 bases not matched to a gene. From germline, CDR1 is SEHNR and CDR2 FQNEAQ (reference sequence). CDR3 amino acids: CASSPVPGTDYNEQFF. DNA for the CDR3: TGTGCCAGCAGCCCAGTACCGGGGACAGACTACAATGAGCAGTTCTTC.

The gene calls are TRBV5-4 and TRBJ2-2; 7 nucleotides match TRBD2. The CDR3 sequence is 14 residues long. V shed 2 bases and J 5 bases; nucleotides not matched to a gene: 3. Germline CDR1 reads SGHNT; CDR2 reads YYREEE (reference sequence). In DNA, the CDR3 is TGTGCCAGCAGCTTCTTCGGGGGGACCGGGGAGCTGTTTTTT. Encoded protein: CASSFFGGTGELFF. Using reference TRBV5-4 and TRBJ2-2 for the parts outside the CDR3, the full variable domain is ETGVTQSPTHLIKTRGQQVTLRCSSQSGHNTVSWYQQALGQGPQFIFQYYREEENGRGNFPPRFSGLQFPNYSSELNVNALELDDSALYLCASSFFGGTGELFFGEGSRLTVL.

V gene TRBV11-2 combines with J gene TRBJ2-3, with D perhaps TRBD1 or TRBD2 (6 bases each). The CDR3 spans 17 residues. Trimming removed 5 bases at V and 1 base at J, with 19 bases between. Germline V gene sequence: CDR1 SGHAT, CDR2 FQNNGV. DNA of the CDR3: TGTGCCAGCAGCACGACCCGAGGGGGGCCTGGCACAGATACGCAGTATTTT. It encodes CASSTTRGGPGTDTQYF.

The chain recombines TRBV20-1 with TRBJ2-1; 13 positions agree with TRBD2. After removal of 4 bases from V and 0 bases from J, the junction contained 6 bases not matched to a gene. The CDR3 is made up of 17 amino acids. Germline CDR1 is DFQATT and CDR2 is SNEGSKA (reference sequence). CDR3 nucleotide sequence: TGCAGTGCTACCGGACTAGCGGGGGCCCACTCCTACAATGAGCAGTTCTTC. Translating it yields CSATGLAGAHSYNEQFF.

V and J are TRBV11-2 and TRBJ2-2, with D perhaps matching TRBD2 (5 bases). Trimming took 2 bases from V and 6 from J, leaving 16 bases between them. There are 16 residues in the CDR3. Germline CDR1 SGHAT, CDR2 FQNNGV. CDR3 sequence (DNA): TGTGCCAGCAGCTTATCCCCCAAAGGAGGCGCCGGGGAGCTGTTTTTT. Encoded protein: CASSLSPKGGAGELFF.

The rearrangement links TRBV24-1 to TRBJ2-7, with unresolved D. CDR1 and CDR2 (germline): KGHDR, SFDVKD. Trimming cost V 4 bases and J 0 bases, with 6 bases left between them. The CDR3 has 13 residues. CDR3 nucleotides: TGTGCCACCAGTGAGCACAGCTCCTACGAGCAGTACGTC. The encoded protein is CATSEHSSYEQYV.

The table lists this clonotype with a few counts. The chain links TRBV9 to TRBJ1-2; the D gene is possibly TRBD1 (5 bases). Trimming shortened V by 4 bases and J by 8 bases, and 21 bases separated the two germline ends. The germline V gene encodes CDR1 SGDLS and CDR2 YYNGEE. The CDR3 is 15 residues long. CDR3 sequence (DNA): TGTGCCAGCAGCACAACCGAGGGGAGGACCCGGGGCTACACCTTC. It codes for CASSTTEGRTRGYTF.

The CDR3 is CASSQDLRDTDTQYF. The CDR3 coding sequence is TGCGCCAGCAGCCAAGATCTGAGAGATACTGATACGCAGTATTTT. The chain recombines TRBV4-3 with TRBJ2-3; unclear D gene. V lost 0 bases, J lost 6 bases, and 13 bases lay in between. The CDR3 loop spans 15 amino acids. Germline loops: CDR1 LGHNA, CDR2 YSLEER.

In this sample, this clonotype turned up a few times. The rearrangement uses TRBV29-1 and TRBJ2-5; D call uncertain. Trimming pared 3 bases from V and 1 base from J, leaving 6 bases between. CDR1 is SQVTM and CDR2 is ANQGSEA in the germline V gene. The CDR3 is 12 residues long. The CDR3 DNA sequence: TGCAGCGTTGATAGGTCCCAAGAGACCCAGTACTTC. It specifies CSVDRSQETQYF.

A few counts support this clonotype. J is TRBJ2-1 and V is TRBV20-1, with D possibly TRBD2 on 5 matching bases. The CDR3 extends over 14 amino acids. Germline-derived CDR1 and CDR2 are DFQATT and SNEGSKA (reference sequence). V was pared by 2 bases and J by 8 bases, with 16 bases between. In DNA form, the CDR3 reads TGCAGTGCTAGAAGCCAAGGGAGAAAGGATGAGCAGTTCTTC. Protein sequence: CSARSQGRKDEQFF.

The sample holds a few counts of this clonotype. The chain is built from TRBV5-1 and TRBJ2-7; D is perhaps TRBD1 (6 bases). The CDR3 is 14 residues long. CDR1 is SGHRS, CDR2 YFSETQ, per germline. The V end was cut by 0 bases, the J end by 1 base, with 8 bases between. CDR3 sequence reads: CASSLVGGSYEQYF. CDR3 coding DNA: TGCGCCAGCAGCTTGGTAGGGGGATCCTACGAGCAGTACTTC.

The rearrangement joins TRBV20-1 to TRBJ2-7; no firm D call. Germline CDR1 and CDR2: DFQATT and SNEGSKA (reference sequence). Trimming removed 2 bases at V and 2 bases at J, with 13 bases between. The CDR3 spans 14 residues. The CDR3 here is CSARSYSSTYEQYF. CDR3 DNA sequence: TGCAGTGCTAGATCTTATAGTAGCACCTACGAGCAGTACTTC.

This clonotype was recorded many times. CDR3 residues: CASSPGYTGELFF. The CDR3 nucleotides are TGTGCCAGCTCACCAGGGTACACCGGGGAGCTGTTTTTT. The chain carries TRBV18 and TRBJ2-2; D is ambiguous. This CDR3 comprises 13 residues. CDR1 is KGHSH, CDR2 LQKENI, per germline. V lost 2 bases to trimming and J lost 3 bases, with 4 bases between them.

The chain recombines TRBV7-7 with TRBJ2-5; 11 positions match TRBD2. Germline V gene sequence: CDR1 SSHAT, CDR2 FNYEAQ (reference sequence). The J segment lost 5 bases and the V segment lost 1 base, leaving 3 bases of the junction unmatched. The CDR3 spans 15 residues. DNA for the CDR3: TGTGCCAGCAGCTTAGTAGCGGGGGGGCACGAGACCCAGTACTTC. Its translation is CASSLVAGGHETQYF.

This clonotype was recorded a few times. The chain carries TRBV6-2 or TRBV6-3 and TRBJ2-7, with 9 bases aligning to TRBD2. CDR1 and CDR2 (germline): MNHEY, SVGEGT. V dropped 6 bases and J dropped 4; count of bases not matched to a gene: 7. This CDR3 spans 14 amino acids. CDR3 nucleotide sequence: TGTGCCAGCAGCCTACGACTAGCGGTTTACGAGCAGTACTTC. Protein product: CASSLRLAVYEQYF.

This clonotype was observed a few times. CDR3 DNA sequence: TGTGCCAGCAGCGACCCCAGGGGTGGAAATTACGAGCAGTACTTC. Residues: CASSDPRGGNYEQYF. The V and J genes are TRBV11-3 and TRBJ2-7, with D possibly matching TRBD1 (6 bases). The CDR3 contains 15 residues. V was trimmed by 5 bases and J by 4 bases, leaving 18 bases between them. The germline V gene encodes CDR1 SGHNT and CDR2 YENEEA.

This clonotype has just a few counts. J is TRBJ2-2 and V is TRBV27, with 8 bases fitting TRBD1. The CDR3 is 17 amino acids. Germline CDR1 reads MNHEY; CDR2 reads SMNVEV (reference sequence). V lost 5 bases to trimming and J lost 0 bases; unmatched junction nucleotides: 8. CDR3 residues: CASSPWTGSPNTGELFF. CDR3 coding DNA: TGTGCCAGCAGTCCCTGGACAGGGAGCCCGAACACCGGGGAGCTGTTTTTT.

The sample holds a few counts of this clonotype. The chain is built from TRBV4-1 and TRBJ2-1; D not certain. Germline values: CDR1 MGHRA, CDR2 YSYEKL. V lost 1 base and J 8 bases, leaving 9 bases between the germline ends. This CDR3 is built from 13 residues. The DNA for the CDR3 is TGCGCCAGCAGCCAAGGAGGATACTATGAGCAGTTCTTC. It is translated as CASSQGGYYEQFF.

V and J are TRBV5-1 and TRBJ2-2; no firm D call. The germline V gene has CDR1 SGHRS and CDR2 YFSETQ. With 0 bases removed from V and 4 bases from J, the gap between germline ends came to 7 bases. CDR3 length equals 14 residues. CDR3 residues: CASSLGYSTGELFF. The DNA for the CDR3 is TGCGCCAGCAGCTTGGGATATAGCACCGGGGAGCTGTTTTTT. Drawing the rest from reference TRBV5-1 and TRBJ2-2, the complete variable domain is KAGVTQTPRYLIKTRGQQVTLSCSPISGHRSVSWYQQTPGQGLQFLFEYFSETQRNKGNFPGRFSGRQFSNSRSEMNVSTLELGDSALYLCASSLGYSTGELFFGEGSRLTVL.